One and the same sample provided the 2 T cell receptor beta chains below, sequenced in a study of OX40 agonist ivuxolimab in advanced cancers. Assay used: immunoSEQ multiplex PCR; TCRdb lists only in-frame clones, some missing. The sample lists roughly 80,000 clones; over 85% were seen once. The starting material was CD4+ or CD8+ T cells sorted from blood, obtained in a trial of the OX40 agonist ivuxolimab. Source of these receptors: an adult with an advanced solid tumor such as melanoma, head and neck, liver or kidney cancer.

The V gene is TRBV4-1, the J gene TRBJ1-2; TRBD1 aligns across 7 bases. CDR1 is MGHRA and CDR2 is YSYEKL in the germline V gene. The junction had 7 bases not matched to a gene; V was cut back by 1 base and J by 5 bases. The CDR3 has 15 residues. CDR3 sequence: CASSQGPGDSYGYTF. The CDR3 DNA follows: TGCGCCAGCAGCCAAGGGCCCGGGGACAGTTATGGCTACACCTTC.

V usage is TRBV19 and J usage is TRBJ2-7; the match to TRBD1 covers 7 bases. Per the germline V gene, CDR1 is LNHDA and CDR2 is SQIVND (reference sequence). The CDR3 is made up of 13 amino acids. J was trimmed by 3 bases and V by 5 bases; bases with no gene match: 4. The CDR3 sequence: CASSDREGYEQYF. CDR3 bases: TGTGCCAGTAGTGACAGGGAAGGCTACGAGCAGTACTTC.